This T cell receptor beta chain was sequenced in a study of cytomegalovirus exposure and HLA in healthy donors. In its sample, this clone was seen once. In the PCR, 60 Vbeta and 13 Jbeta primers were used. TCRdb's table, derived via immunoSEQ multiplex PCR, lists solely in-frame clones and lacks some. In the table there are 150,000 to 200,000 clones, roughly 68% of which are singletons. The specimen sequenced was PBMCs. The sequence came from a woman in her 30s in good health and CMV-seronegative.

CDR3 sequence: CASSHRGDYGYTF. The CDR3 nucleotides read TGTGCCAGCAGCCACAGGGGAGACTATGGCTACACCTTC. This chain uses TRBV11-2 with TRBJ1-2, with TRBD1 matching over 7 bases. This CDR3 spans 13 amino acids. V lost 5 bases, J lost 3 bases, and 3 bases stayed unmatched. Germline assignment: CDR1 SGHAT and CDR2 FQNNGV. The full variable domain, its missing parts supplied by reference TRBV11-2 and TRBJ1-2, is EAGVAQSPRYKIIEKRQSVAFWCNPISGHATLYWYQQILGQGPKLLIQFQNNGVVDDSQLPKDRFSAERLKGVDSTLKIQPAKLEDSAVYLCASSHRGDYGYTFGSGTRLTVV.